One sample yielded the 10 T cell receptor beta chains listed below, sequenced in a study of blood T cell repertoires in COVID-19. Some clones are missing from TCRdb's copy, which holds only in-frame ones; the method was immunoSEQ multiplex PCR. The sample has 250,000 to 300,000 clones, over 75% seen once. The specimen sequenced was peripheral blood. All receptors come from a woman in her twenties or thirties with acute or convalescent COVID-19.

The rearrangement links TRBV19 to TRBJ2-7; D may be TRBD1 (5 bases). The V and J ends lost 3 bases and 3 bases respectively, with 9 bases between them. The CDR3 has 13 residues. Germline lookup yields CDR1 LNHDA and CDR2 SQIVND (reference sequence). CDR3 protein: CASSIRQGYEQYF. The CDR3 DNA follows: TGTGCCAGTAGTATTCGTCAGGGCTACGAGCAGTACTTC.

In its sample, this clone was seen once. This same CDR3 is encoded by further DNA sequences in the sample. V usage is TRBV3-1 (or the pseudogene TRBV3-2) and J usage is TRBJ2-7; D is perhaps TRBD1 (5 bases). The ends were cut back, 0 bases at V and 3 bases at J, with 9 bases in the middle. Per germline, CDR1 LGHDT and CDR2 YNNKEL (reference sequence). The CDR3 consists of 14 residues. Here the CDR3 reads CASSQDQGSYEQYF. The DNA for the CDR3 is TGTGCCAGCAGCCAAGATCAGGGTAGCTACGAGCAGTACTTC.

The DNA of the CDR3 is TGTGCCAGCAGTTTTCCGGGAGCTCACGAGCAGTACTTC. Translated, it gives CASSFPGAHEQYF. This sequence joins TRBV12-3 or TRBV12-4 and TRBJ2-7; D may be TRBD2 (6 bases). Trimming took 3 bases from V and 5 from J, leaving 11 bases between them. This CDR3 contains 13 residues.

The chain is built from TRBV19 and TRBJ2-1; the D is unclear. V dropped 9 bases and J dropped 5 bases, with 14 bases sitting between them. The CDR3 covers 13 residues. Germline assignment: CDR1 LNHDA and CDR2 SQIVND (reference sequence). The CDR3 DNA sequence: TGTGCCAGCCCTCGAGTTGCAAACAATGAGCAGTTCTTC. Amino acids: CASPRVANNEQFF. The variable domain in full, completed from reference TRBV19 and TRBJ2-1, reads DGGITQSPKYLFRKEGQNVTLSCEQNLNHDAMYWYRQDPGQGLRLIYYSQIVNDFQKGDIAEGYSVSREKKESFPLTVTSAQKNPTAFYLCASPRVANNEQFFGPGTRLTVL.

V usage is TRBV27 and J usage is TRBJ2-7; D is possibly TRBD1 (6 bases). Trimming removed 7 bases from V and 6 bases from J, with 13 bases in between. Germline V gene data show CDR1 as MNHEY and CDR2 as SMNVEV (reference sequence). CDR3 length equals 12 residues. The CDR3 nucleotides read TGTGCCAGCATATCGACAGGAGCCGAGCAGTACTTC. This gives the protein CASISTGAEQYF.

V is TRBV19 and J is TRBJ2-3, with unresolved D. This CDR3 has 13 residues. The germline V and J ends were trimmed by 3 bases and 1 base, with 5 bases remaining between them. Germline loops: CDR1 LNHDA, CDR2 SQIVND (reference sequence). CDR3 sequence (DNA): TGTGCCAGTAGTATGTCAGGCACAGATACGCAGTATTTT. Its translation: CASSMSGTDTQYF. Drawing the rest from reference TRBV19 and TRBJ2-3, the complete variable domain is DGGITQSPKYLFRKEGQNVTLSCEQNLNHDAMYWYRQDPGQGLRLIYYSQIVNDFQKGDIAEGYSVSREKKESFPLTVTSAQKNPTAFYLCASSMSGTDTQYFGPGTRLTVL.

The rearrangement uses TRBV5-4 and TRBJ1-1; 10 bases agree with TRBD1. The CDR3 consists of 16 residues. V was clipped by 4 bases and J by 4 bases; unmatched bases: 10. CDR1 and CDR2 from the germline V gene are SGHNT and YYREEE (reference sequence). CDR3 DNA sequence: TGTGCCAGCAGCGCGGGACAGGGGATGCGAATCACTGAAGCTTTCTTT. Encoded protein: CASSAGQGMRITEAFF.

The J gene is TRBJ1-2, the V gene TRBV5-4; the D gene is possibly TRBD1 (5 bases). CDR3 size: 15 residues. Germline lookup yields CDR1 SGHNT and CDR2 YYREEE (reference sequence). Trimming pared 0 bases from V and 3 bases from J, leaving 12 bases between. The CDR3 nucleotides read TGTGCCAGCAGCTTGGTGCCCAGGGCGGACTATGGCTACACCTTC. Its protein product is CASSLVPRADYGYTF. The full variable domain, completed using reference TRBV5-4 and TRBJ1-2, is ETGVTQSPTHLIKTRGQQVTLRCSSQSGHNTVSWYQQALGQGPQFIFQYYREEENGRGNFPPRFSGLQFPNYSSELNVNALELDDSALYLCASSLVPRADYGYTFGSGTRLTVV.

This chain joins TRBV9 and TRBJ2-3; D remains unclear. CDR3 length equals 15 residues. Germline V gene data show CDR1 as SGDLS and CDR2 as YYNGEE. The V and J ends lost 0 bases and 3 bases respectively, with 11 bases between them. The DNA of the CDR3 is TGTGCCAGCAGCGTAGATCTCCCAGGTACAGATACGCAGTATTTT. Encoded protein: CASSVDLPGTDTQYF.

The genes are TRBV6-2 or TRBV6-3 and TRBJ2-1; 11 nucleotides align to TRBD2. V trimming: 4 bases; J trimming: 0 bases; junction bases outside the gene matches: 5. Germline-derived CDR1 and CDR2 are MNHEY and SVGEGT. CDR3 length: 17 amino acids. The CDR3 DNA reads TGTGCCAGCAGTTCGCGGACTAGCGGGTTCTCCTACAATGAGCAGTTCTTC. Amino acids: CASSSRTSGFSYNEQFF.